The present T cell receptor beta chain was sequenced within a study of blood T cell repertoires in COVID-19. The V gene end was trimmed by 5 bases and the J gene end by 7 bases; junction bases not matched to a gene: 4. This CDR3 is 15 amino acids long. Germline assignment: CDR1 SGHTA and CDR2 FQGTGA. Clones were read by immunoSEQ multiplex PCR, and TCRdb kept only the in-frame ones, dropping some. The repertoire holds about 200,000 clones, with roughly 90% as singletons. The TCR sequence derives from a man aged 18 to 30 with active or convalescent COVID-19. The sequenced sample consisted of peripheral blood. V is TRBV7-3 and J is TRBJ2-1; 14 positions match TRBD2. CDR3 sequence: CASSLGLAGVNEQFF. The CDR3 DNA reads as TGTGCCAGCAGCCTGGGACTAGCGGGAGTGAATGAGCAGTTCTTC.